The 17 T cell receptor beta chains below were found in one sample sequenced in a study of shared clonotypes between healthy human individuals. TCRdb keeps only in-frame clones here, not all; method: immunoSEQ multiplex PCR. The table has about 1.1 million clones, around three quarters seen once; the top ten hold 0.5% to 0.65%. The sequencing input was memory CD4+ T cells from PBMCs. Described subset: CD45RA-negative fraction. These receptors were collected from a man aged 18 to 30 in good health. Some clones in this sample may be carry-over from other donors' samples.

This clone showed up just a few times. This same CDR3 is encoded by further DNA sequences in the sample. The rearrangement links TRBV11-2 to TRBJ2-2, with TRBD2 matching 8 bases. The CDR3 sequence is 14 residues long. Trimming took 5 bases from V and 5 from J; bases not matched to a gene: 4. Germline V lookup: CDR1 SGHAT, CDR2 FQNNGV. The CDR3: CASSPRLATGELFF. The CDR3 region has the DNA TGTGCCAGCAGCCCCCGACTAGCGACCGGGGAGCTGTTTTTT.

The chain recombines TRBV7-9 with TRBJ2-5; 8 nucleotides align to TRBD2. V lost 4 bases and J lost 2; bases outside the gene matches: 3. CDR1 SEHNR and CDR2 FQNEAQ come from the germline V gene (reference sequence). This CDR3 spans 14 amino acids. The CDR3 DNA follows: TGTGCCAGCAGCTCCGGACTAGCTCAAGAGACCCAGTACTTC. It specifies CASSSGLAQETQYF.

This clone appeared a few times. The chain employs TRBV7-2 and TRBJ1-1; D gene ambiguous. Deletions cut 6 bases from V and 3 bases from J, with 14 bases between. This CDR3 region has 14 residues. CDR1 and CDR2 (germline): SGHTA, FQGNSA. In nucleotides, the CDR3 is TGTGCCAGCAGTCGACCCGGGAGCGACACTGAAGCTTTCTTT. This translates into CASSRPGSDTEAFF.

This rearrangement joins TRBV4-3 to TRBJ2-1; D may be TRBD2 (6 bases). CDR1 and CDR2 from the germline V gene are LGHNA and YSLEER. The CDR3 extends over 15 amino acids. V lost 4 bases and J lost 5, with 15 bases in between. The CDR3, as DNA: TGCGCCAGCAGCCGGAGCCAGGCGGGAAACAATGAGCAGTTCTTC. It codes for CASSRSQAGNNEQFF.

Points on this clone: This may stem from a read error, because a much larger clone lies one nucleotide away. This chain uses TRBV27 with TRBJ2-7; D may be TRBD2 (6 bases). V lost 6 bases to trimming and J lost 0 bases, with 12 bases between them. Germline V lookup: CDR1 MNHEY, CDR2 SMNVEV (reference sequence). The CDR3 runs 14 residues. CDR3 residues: CASRLGTASYEQYF. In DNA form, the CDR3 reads TGTGCCAGCAGACTCGGGACTGCCTCCTACGAGCAGTACTTC.

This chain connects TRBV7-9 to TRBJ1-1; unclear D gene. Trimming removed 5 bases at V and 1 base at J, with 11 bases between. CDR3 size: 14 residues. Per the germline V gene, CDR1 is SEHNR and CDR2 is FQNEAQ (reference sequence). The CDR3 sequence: CASSIYRPNTEAFF. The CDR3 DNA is TGTGCCAGCAGCATATACCGGCCGAACACTGAAGCTTTCTTT.

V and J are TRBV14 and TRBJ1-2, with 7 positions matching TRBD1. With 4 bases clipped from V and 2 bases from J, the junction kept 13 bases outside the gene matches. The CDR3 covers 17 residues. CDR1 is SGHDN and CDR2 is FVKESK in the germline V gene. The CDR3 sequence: CASSPKWGMTGNYGYTF. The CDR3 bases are TGTGCCAGCAGCCCCAAGTGGGGGATGACAGGGAACTATGGCTACACCTTC.

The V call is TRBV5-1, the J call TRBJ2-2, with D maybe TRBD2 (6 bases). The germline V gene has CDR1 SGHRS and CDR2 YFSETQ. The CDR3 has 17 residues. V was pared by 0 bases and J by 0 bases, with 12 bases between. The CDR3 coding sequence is TGCGCCAGCAGCTTGGAGTGGGCTAGCGCGAACACCGGGGAGCTGTTTTTT. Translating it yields CASSLEWASANTGELFF.

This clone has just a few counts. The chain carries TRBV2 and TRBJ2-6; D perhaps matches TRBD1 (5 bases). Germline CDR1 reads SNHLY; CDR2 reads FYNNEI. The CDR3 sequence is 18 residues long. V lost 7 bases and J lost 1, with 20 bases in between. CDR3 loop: CASKNNLGAGSGANVLTF. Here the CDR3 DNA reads TGTGCCAGCAAAAACAACTTAGGGGCCGGATCTGGGGCCAACGTCCTGACTTTC.

The CDR3 sequence is CASSFQGTSRNEQFF. The CDR3 DNA follows: TGTGCCAGCAGTTTTCAAGGGACTAGCCGCAATGAGCAGTTCTTC. The chain is built from TRBV28 and TRBJ2-1; 9 bases fit TRBD2. The V segment lost 3 bases and the J segment 6 bases; nucleotides outside the gene matches: 6. This CDR3 contains 15 residues. Looked up from germline, CDR1 is MDHEN and CDR2 is SYDVKM.

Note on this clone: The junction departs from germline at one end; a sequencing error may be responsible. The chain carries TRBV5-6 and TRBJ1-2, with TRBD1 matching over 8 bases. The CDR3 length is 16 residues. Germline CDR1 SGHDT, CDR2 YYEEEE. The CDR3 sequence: CASSPTGAGGIYGHTF. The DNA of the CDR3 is TGTGCCAGCAGCCCCACGGGGGCAGGGGGCATCTATGGCCACACCTTC.

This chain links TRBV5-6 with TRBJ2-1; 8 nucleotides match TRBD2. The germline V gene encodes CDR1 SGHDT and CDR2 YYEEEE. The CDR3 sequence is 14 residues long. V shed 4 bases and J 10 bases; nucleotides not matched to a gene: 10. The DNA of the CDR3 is TGTGCCAGCAGCCCTGGGACTAGGGGTTCGGAGCAGTTCTTC. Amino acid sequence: CASSPGTRGSEQFF.

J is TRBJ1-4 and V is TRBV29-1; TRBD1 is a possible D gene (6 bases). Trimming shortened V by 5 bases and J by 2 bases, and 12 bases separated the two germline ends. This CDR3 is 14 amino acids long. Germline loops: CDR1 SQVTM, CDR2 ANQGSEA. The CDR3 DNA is TGCAGCGTTAGACAGGCTTCGACTAATGAAAAACTGTTTTTT. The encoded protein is CSVRQASTNEKLFF.

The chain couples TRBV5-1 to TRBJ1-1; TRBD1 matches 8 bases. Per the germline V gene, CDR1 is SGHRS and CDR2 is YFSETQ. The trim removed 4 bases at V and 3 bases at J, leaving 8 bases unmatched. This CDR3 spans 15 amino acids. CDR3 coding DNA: TGCGCCAGCAGCGCGACAGGGGTTCGTGACACTGAAGCTTTCTTT. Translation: CASSATGVRDTEAFF.

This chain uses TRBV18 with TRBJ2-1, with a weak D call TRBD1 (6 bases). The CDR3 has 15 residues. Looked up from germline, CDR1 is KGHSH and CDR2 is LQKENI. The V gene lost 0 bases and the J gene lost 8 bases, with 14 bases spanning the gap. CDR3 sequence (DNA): TGTGCCAGCTCACCACCTTCGGTCCAGGGGTATGAGCAGTTCTTC. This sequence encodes CASSPPSVQGYEQFF. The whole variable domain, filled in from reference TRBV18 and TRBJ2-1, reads NAGVMQNPRHLVRRRGQEARLRCSPMKGHSHVYWYRQLPEEGLKFMVYLQKENIIDESGMPKERFSAEFPKEGPSILRIQQVVRGDSAAYFCASSPPSVQGYEQFFGPGTRLTVL.

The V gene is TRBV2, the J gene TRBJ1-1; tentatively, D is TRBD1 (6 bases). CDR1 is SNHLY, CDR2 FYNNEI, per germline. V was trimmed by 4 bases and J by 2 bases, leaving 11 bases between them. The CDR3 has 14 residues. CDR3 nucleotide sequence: TGTGCCAGCAGTGGCAGGACAGTAAACACTGAAGCTTTCTTT. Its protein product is CASSGRTVNTEAFF. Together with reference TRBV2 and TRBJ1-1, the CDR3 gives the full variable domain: EPEVTQTPSHQVTQMGQEVILRCVPISNHLYFYWYRQILGQKVEFLVSFYNNEISEKSEIFDDQFSVERPDGSNFTLKIRSTKLEDSAMYFCASSGRTVNTEAFFGQGTRLTVV.

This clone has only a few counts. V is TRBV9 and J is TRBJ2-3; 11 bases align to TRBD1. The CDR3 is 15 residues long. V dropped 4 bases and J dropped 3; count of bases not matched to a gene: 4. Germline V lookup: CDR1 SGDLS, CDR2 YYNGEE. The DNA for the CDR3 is TGTGCCAGCAGCCGGACAGGGGGCAGGACAGATACGCAGTATTTT. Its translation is CASSRTGGRTDTQYF.